This entry lists 27 T cell receptor beta chains sequenced from one sample in a study of T cells in Graves' hyperthyroidism and ophthalmopathy. Regions amplified from RNA transcripts were the TCR beta CDR3 regions. Initially, a first-round RT-PCR of the TCR CDR3 employed the HTBI primer set. TCRdb reprocessed the multiplex PCR reads via MiXCR and lists one record per CDR3 protein. The table includes some 350,000 distinct CDR3 sequences, about a fifth detected once. The sample taken for sequencing was blood. The source of these receptors is a woman aged 18-29 years with Graves' hyperthyroidism.

Here the CDR3 reads CASRESAGGNYGYTF. Written as DNA, the CDR3 is TGTGCCAGCAGGGAGTCGGCAGGGGGGAACTATGGCTACACCTTC. The chain uses TRBV10-3 and TRBJ1-2, with 7 bases matching TRBD1. This CDR3 spans 15 amino acids. Trimming removed 10 bases from V and 2 bases from J; junction bases left unmatched: 13. The germline V gene encodes CDR1 ENHRY and CDR2 SYGVKD.

Many counts were recorded for this clonotype. This chain uses TRBV10-3 with TRBJ1-6, with D possibly TRBD1 on 5 matching bases. Per germline, CDR1 ENHRY and CDR2 SYGVKD. CDR3 length equals 15 residues. Trimming pared 3 bases from V and 7 bases from J, leaving 13 bases between. The CDR3 bases are TGTGCCATCAGTGAAGGTTCAGGGACCAATTCACCCCTCCACTTT. This encodes CAISEGSGTNSPLHF.

This clonotype was picked up many times. The chain combines TRBV20-1 with TRBJ1-5; no clear D. Germline V gene sequence: CDR1 DFQATT, CDR2 SNEGSKA (reference sequence). CDR3 size: 14 residues. V lost 6 bases to trimming and J lost 0 bases, with 12 bases between them. The CDR3 is CSASPGHSNQPQHF. The CDR3 DNA reads TGCAGTGCCTCGCCGGGTCATAGCAATCAGCCCCAGCATTTT.

About this clonotype: This may come from a read error, since a much larger clone is one base off. The chain recombines TRBV2 with TRBJ1-5; D unresolved. Germline loops: CDR1 SNHLY, CDR2 FYNNEI. This CDR3 has 15 amino acids. The CDR3 region is CASSEHRVSTQPQHF. In nucleotides, the CDR3 is TGTGCCAGCAGTGAACACCGGGTCAGCACTCAGCCCCAGCATTTT. The full variable domain, in which reference TRBV2 and TRBJ1-5 provide the parts outside the CDR3, is EPEVTQTPSHQVTQMGQEVILRCVPISNHLYFYWYRQILGQKVEFLVSFYNNEISEKSEIFDDQFSVERPDGSNFTLKIRSTKLEDSAMYFCASSEHRVSTQPQHFGDGTRLSIL.

CDR3 region: CASSWSGRSYEQYF. As DNA, the CDR3 is TGTGCCAGCAGTTGGTCAGGGAGGTCCTACGAGCAGTACTTC. V usage is TRBV27 and J usage is TRBJ2-7, with D tentatively TRBD2 (6 bases). The germline V gene encodes CDR1 MNHEY and CDR2 SMNVEV (reference sequence). The CDR3 spans 14 residues. Trimming shortened V by 4 bases and J by 1 base, and 11 bases separated the two germline ends.

This clonotype was observed many times. J is TRBJ2-5 and V is TRBV24-1, with D possibly being TRBD2 (5 bases). The CDR3 runs 16 residues. The germline V gene encodes CDR1 KGHDR and CDR2 SFDVKD. V lost 0 bases and J 3 bases, leaving 13 bases between the germline ends. The CDR3 DNA sequence: TGTGCCACCAGTGATTTGGGCAGCCGGGGAGAAGAGACCCAGTACTTC. It yields the protein CATSDLGSRGEETQYF.

The rearrangement joins TRBV28 to TRBJ2-7; the match to TRBD1 covers 7 bases. This CDR3 contains 13 residues. CDR1 is MDHEN and CDR2 is SYDVKM in the germline V gene. V shed 6 bases and J 3 bases; nucleotides not matched to a gene: 5. The CDR3 reads CASRGTANYEQYF. In DNA form, the CDR3 reads TGTGCCAGCAGGGGGACAGCCAACTACGAGCAGTACTTC.

Many counts were recorded for this clonotype. The chain combines TRBV2 with TRBJ1-5; D is uncertain. Deletions cut 5 bases from V and 0 bases from J, with 17 bases between. The length of the CDR3 is 17 residues. From germline, CDR1 is SNHLY and CDR2 FYNNEI. CDR3 loop: CASSRSEASYSNQPQHF. The CDR3 nucleotides are TGTGCCAGCAGTAGGTCGGAGGCTTCCTATAGCAATCAGCCCCAGCATTTT.

This clonotype has more than one count but fewer than ten. The genes are TRBV5-1 and TRBJ2-3, with 7 bases that match TRBD2. V was pared by 0 bases and J by 0 bases, with 4 bases of the junction left unmatched. CDR3 length: 16 amino acids. CDR1 SGHRS and CDR2 YFSETQ come from the germline V gene. This chain's CDR3 is CASSLALRESTDTQYF. As DNA, the CDR3 is TGCGCCAGCAGCTTGGCCTTGCGGGAGAGCACAGATACGCAGTATTTT.

This clonotype came up a few times. The V gene is TRBV28, the J gene TRBJ2-6; TRBD2 matches 7 bases. In germline, CDR1 is MDHEN, CDR2 SYDVKM. This CDR3 spans 16 amino acids. J lost 0 bases, V lost 7 bases, and 6 bases had no gene match. The CDR3 DNA is TGTGCCAGCACCTTGGGGGGGTTCTCTGGGGCCAACGTCCTGACTTTC. The encoded protein is CASTLGGFSGANVLTF.

This clonotype appeared many times. V gene TRBV5-6 combines with J gene TRBJ2-7; D ambiguous. The ends were cut back, 4 bases at V and 2 bases at J, with 10 bases in the middle. CDR1 SGHDT and CDR2 YYEEEE come from the germline V gene. This CDR3 region has 13 residues. The CDR3 protein is CASSMDLTYEQYF. CDR3 nucleotide sequence: TGTGCCAGCAGCATGGACCTAACCTACGAGCAGTACTTC.

The J gene is TRBJ1-2, the V gene TRBV25-1, with D tentatively TRBD1 (6 bases). CDR1 is MGHDK, CDR2 SYGVNS, per germline. V was pared by 6 bases and J by 5 bases, with 10 bases between. The CDR3 extends over 12 amino acids. The CDR3 loop is CASSGGAYGYTF. The CDR3 region has the DNA TGTGCCAGCAGCGGGGGGGCGTATGGCTACACCTTC.

The genes are TRBV20-1 and TRBJ1-5, with D unresolved. Germline V gene lookup returns CDR1 DFQATT and CDR2 SNEGSKA (reference sequence). Trimming cost V 4 bases and J 0 bases, with 10 bases left between them. The CDR3 sequence is 14 residues long. In nucleotides, the CDR3 is TGCAGTGCTACATCGGGCTATAGCAATCAGCCCCAGCATTTT. It yields the protein CSATSGYSNQPQHF.

This clonotype was counted at least ten times. The rearrangement joins TRBV20-1 to TRBJ1-6; D is ambiguous. V was trimmed by 6 bases and J by 7 bases, leaving 13 bases between them. CDR3 length: 13 residues. Germline CDR1 DFQATT, CDR2 SNEGSKA (reference sequence). The CDR3 here is CSAGGTTNSPLHF. The CDR3 coding sequence is TGCAGTGCGGGAGGTACTACCAATTCACCCCTCCACTTT.

This clonotype occurred many times. The chain carries TRBV20-1 and TRBJ1-5, with a tentative D call TRBD1 (6 bases). CDR1 and CDR2 from the germline V gene are DFQATT and SNEGSKA (reference sequence). CDR3 size: 16 residues. This CDR3 reads CSSTQGQSASNQPQHF. The CDR3 region has the DNA TGCAGCTCTACACAGGGCCAATCGGCTAGCAATCAGCCCCAGCATTTT.

This clonotype was seen repeatedly, ten times or more. V is TRBV7-9 and J is TRBJ1-5; TRBD1 matches at 7 bases. CDR1 and CDR2 (germline): SEHNR, FQNEAQ (reference sequence). The V gene end was trimmed by 3 bases and the J gene end by 1 base; junction bases not matched to a gene: 0. This CDR3 is built from 14 residues. CDR3 sequence reads: CASSLTGSNQPQHF. In DNA, the CDR3 is TGTGCCAGCAGCTTGACAGGGAGCAATCAGCCCCAGCATTTT.

J is TRBJ1-2 and V is TRBV6-5, with 8 bases aligning to TRBD1. This CDR3 has 15 residues. Unmatched junction bases numbered 12, after V lost 1 base and J lost 11 bases. From germline, CDR1 is MNHEY and CDR2 SVGAGI. CDR3 in DNA: TGTGCCAGCAGTTACTTTTCCTCAGGGGGACAGGCGTACACCTTC. It yields the protein CASSYFSSGGQAYTF.

The V and J genes are TRBV20-1 and TRBJ1-2; 7 positions match TRBD1. The germline CDR1 and CDR2 sequences are DFQATT and SNEGSKA (reference sequence). J lost 5 bases, V lost 5 bases, and 11 bases had no gene match. The length of the CDR3 is 14 residues. This CDR3 is CSAQQEGAVYGYTF. The DNA of the CDR3 is TGCAGTGCTCAACAAGAGGGGGCTGTGTATGGCTACACCTTC.

The chain recombines TRBV19 with TRBJ1-1, with 9 bases matching TRBD1. V gave up 6 bases and J gave up 2 bases; unmatched junction bases: 10. Per germline, CDR1 LNHDA and CDR2 SQIVND (reference sequence). CDR3 size: 16 residues. The CDR3 nucleotides read TGTGCCAGTAGCACCGGGACAGGGAGAGGAAACACTGAAGCTTTCTTT. Translation gives CASSTGTGRGNTEAFF. The full variable domain, its missing parts supplied by reference TRBV19 and TRBJ1-1, is DGGITQSPKYLFRKEGQNVTLSCEQNLNHDAMYWYRQDPGQGLRLIYYSQIVNDFQKGDIAEGYSVSREKKESFPLTVTSAQKNPTAFYLCASSTGTGRGNTEAFFGQGTRLTVV.

This clonotype appeared many times. The genes are TRBV10-3 and TRBJ1-1; D not resolved. Trimming took 8 bases from V and 0 from J, leaving 13 bases between them. The CDR3 consists of 14 residues. Germline V gene sequence: CDR1 ENHRY, CDR2 SYGVKD. The CDR3 DNA reads TGTGCCATCTCTGCGGGAGGTTTGAACACTGAAGCTTTCTTT. Its translation is CAISAGGLNTEAFF.

This clonotype was seen ten or more times. The chain recombines TRBV10-3 with TRBJ1-2; D gene uncertain. Germline values: CDR1 ENHRY, CDR2 SYGVKD. This CDR3 comprises 14 residues. Trimming removed 0 bases at V and 5 bases at J, with 10 bases between. The DNA of the CDR3 is TGTGCCATCAGTGAGTCCCAGGCCCTGTATGGCTACACCTTC. Translating gives CAISESQALYGYTF.

At least ten counts were recorded for this clonotype. The chain employs TRBV30 and TRBJ1-1; D unresolved. Trimming took off 0 bases at V and 1 base at J, with 9 bases between the two ends. The CDR3 contains 14 residues. From germline, CDR1 is GTSNPN and CDR2 SVGIG (reference sequence). CDR3 region: CAWSVGRTNTEAFF. The CDR3 coding sequence is TGTGCCTGGAGTGTCGGACGGACGAACACTGAAGCTTTCTTT. Complete variable domain (other parts from reference TRBV30 and TRBJ1-1): SQTIHQWPATLVQPVGSPLSLECTVEGTSNPNLYWYRQAAGRGLQLLFYSVGIGQISSEVPQNLSASRPQDRQFILSSKKLLLSDSGFYLCAWSVGRTNTEAFFGQGTRLTVV.

This clonotype was counted a few times. The chain is built from TRBV9 and TRBJ2-2; possible D gene TRBD1, 5 bases. V lost 3 bases, J lost 6 bases, and 12 bases lay in between. The CDR3 length is 14 residues. Per germline, CDR1 SGDLS and CDR2 YYNGEE. The CDR3, as DNA: TGTGCCAGCAGCGCCGAGGTAGGGGCCGGGGAGCTGTTTTTT. Encoded protein: CASSAEVGAGELFF.

Details on this clonotype: With a much larger clone just one base away, this may be a read error. This is likely a read error, given that the CDR3 carries no conserved phenylalanine or tryptophan at its end. The V gene is TRBV20-1, the J gene TRBJ2-7, with 7 bases fitting TRBD1. CDR1 and CDR2 from the germline V gene are DFQATT and SNEGSKA (reference sequence). The CDR3 contains 15 residues. J was trimmed by 0 bases and V by 4 bases; bases with no gene match: 9. The CDR3 nucleotides read TGCAGTGCTACGGACCACCGGGACAGCTCCTACGAGCAGTACTTG. Translated, it gives CSATDHRDSSYEQYL.

This clonotype was found many times. The chain recombines TRBV2 with TRBJ2-5; 11 nucleotides agree with TRBD2. The V gene's germline CDR1 is SNHLY and CDR2 FYNNEI. The J segment lost 6 bases and the V segment lost 1 base, leaving 4 bases of the junction unmatched. This CDR3 is 15 amino acids long. The CDR3 protein is CASSEGLAGGKTQYF. CDR3 in DNA: TGTGCCAGCAGTGAAGGGCTAGCGGGGGGAAAGACCCAGTACTTC.

By share of the sample, this clonotype is medium-sized. The chain links TRBV6-2 or TRBV6-3 to TRBJ2-7, with 8 bases identical to TRBD2. This CDR3 is built from 15 residues. V was clipped by 5 bases and J by 5 bases; unmatched bases: 11. The germline V gene has CDR1 MNHEY and CDR2 SVGEGT. CDR3 in DNA: TGTGCCAGCAGTACAGCGGGGGAAAAAGTGGACGAGCAGTACTTC. Translated, it gives CASSTAGEKVDEQYF.

The chain is built from TRBV6-1 and TRBJ1-2; no clear D. This CDR3 is built from 15 residues. V dropped 3 bases and J dropped 1 base, with 12 bases sitting between them. Germline assignment: CDR1 MNHNS and CDR2 SASEGT. As DNA, the CDR3 is TGTGCCAGCAGTGAGTACAACGCCGGTAACTATGGCTACACCTTC. Its translation: CASSEYNAGNYGYTF.